This T cell receptor (beta chain) comes out of a study of memory CD4+ T cells and cytomegalovirus serostatus. Clones were sequenced by immunoSEQ multiplex PCR, and TCRdb holds only the in-frame ones, with some missing. The sample lists about 41,000 clones; roughly 77% were seen once. The sort gate was single viable CD3+CD4+CD8-CD45RO+ cells for memory CD4+ T cells. Germline V gene lookup returns CDR1 MDHEN and CDR2 SYDVKM. The CDR3 consists of 14 residues. The J segment lost 3 bases and the V segment lost 5 bases, leaving 2 bases of the junction unmatched. This chain links TRBV28 with TRBJ2-3; TRBD1 matches 10 bases. Sequenced sample: memory CD4+ T cells from blood. The sequence was collected from an adult in good health and CMV-seronegative. The CDR3 coding sequence is TGTGCCAGCAGTGGGACAGGGGTGACAGATACGCAGTATTTT. This gives the protein CASSGTGVTDTQYF.